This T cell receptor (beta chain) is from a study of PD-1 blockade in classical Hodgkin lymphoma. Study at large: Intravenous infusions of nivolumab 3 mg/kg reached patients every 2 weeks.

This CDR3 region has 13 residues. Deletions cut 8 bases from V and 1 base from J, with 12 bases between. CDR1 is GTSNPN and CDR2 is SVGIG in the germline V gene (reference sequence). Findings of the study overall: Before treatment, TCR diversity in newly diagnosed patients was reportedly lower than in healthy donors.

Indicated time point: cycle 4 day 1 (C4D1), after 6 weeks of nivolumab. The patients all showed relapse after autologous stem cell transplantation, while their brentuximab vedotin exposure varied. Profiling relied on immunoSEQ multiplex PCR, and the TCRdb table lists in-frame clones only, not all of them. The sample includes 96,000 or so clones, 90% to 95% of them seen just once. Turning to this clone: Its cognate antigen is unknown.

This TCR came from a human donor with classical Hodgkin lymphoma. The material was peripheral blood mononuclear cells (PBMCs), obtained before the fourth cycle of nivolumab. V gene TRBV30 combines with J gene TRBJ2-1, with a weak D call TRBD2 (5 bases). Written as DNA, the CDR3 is TGTGCCCTGGACGGGATGTCCTACAATGAGCAGTTCTTC. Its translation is CALDGMSYNEQFF. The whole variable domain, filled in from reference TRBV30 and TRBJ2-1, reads SQTIHQWPATLVQPVGSPLSLECTVEGTSNPNLYWYRQAAGRGLQLLFYSVGIGQISSEVPQNLSASRPQDRQFILSSKKLLLSDSGFYLCALDGMSYNEQFFGPGTRLTVL.